This T cell receptor (beta chain) is drawn from a study of vaccination effects on CD4 cells after COVID-19. Study overall: Prior to sequencing, the ViraFEST assay stimulated PBMC with viral peptide pools, which expanded the antigen-specific CD4+ T cells.

Findings of the study overall: After vaccination, at late timepoints, clones induced by infection and by vaccine contracted markedly.

Investigators separated out CD4+ T cells once more than nine days of culture had passed. A PCR test confirmed that the person had SARS-CoV-2 infection between March and December 2020. In the cultures, half the medium was exchanged for IL-2 medium on days 3 and 7. The CDR3 contains 14 residues. The V end lost 1 base, the J end lost 0 bases, and 7 bases lay between the germline ends. Looked up from germline, CDR1 is LNHNV and CDR2 is YYDKDF (reference sequence). Assay used: immunoSEQ multiplex PCR; TCRdb lists only in-frame clones, some missing. The data contain about 66,000 clones, 65% to 75% of them singletons. On this clone itself: Its antigen is undetermined.

The clonotype originates from a human donor who had a prior SARS-CoV-2 infection. J is TRBJ2-7 and V is TRBV15; D perhaps matches TRBD2 (5 bases). The material was CD4+ T cells from PBMCs cultured without peptide, obtained before COVID-19 vaccination. The CDR3 loop reads CATSRVRGSYEQYF. The CDR3 region has the DNA TGTGCCACCAGCAGAGTCCGGGGCTCCTACGAGCAGTACTTC. Using reference TRBV15 and TRBJ2-7 for the parts outside the CDR3, the full variable domain is DAMVIQNPRYQVTQFGKPVTLSCSQTLNHNVMYWYQQKSSQAPKLLFHYYDKDFNNEADTPDNFQSRRPNTSFCFLDIRSPGLGDTAMYLCATSRVRGSYEQYFGPGTRLTVT.